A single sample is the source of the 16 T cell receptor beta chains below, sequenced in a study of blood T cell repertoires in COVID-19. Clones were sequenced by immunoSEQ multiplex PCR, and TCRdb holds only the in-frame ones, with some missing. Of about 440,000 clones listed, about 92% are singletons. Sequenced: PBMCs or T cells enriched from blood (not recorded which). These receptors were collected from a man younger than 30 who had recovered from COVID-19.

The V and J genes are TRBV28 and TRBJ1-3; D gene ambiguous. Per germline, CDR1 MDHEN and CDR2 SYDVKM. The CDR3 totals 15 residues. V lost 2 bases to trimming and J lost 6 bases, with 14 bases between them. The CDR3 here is CASSLVKSGLNTIYF. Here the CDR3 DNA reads TGTGCCAGCAGTTTAGTGAAGTCGGGTCTAAACACCATATATTTT.

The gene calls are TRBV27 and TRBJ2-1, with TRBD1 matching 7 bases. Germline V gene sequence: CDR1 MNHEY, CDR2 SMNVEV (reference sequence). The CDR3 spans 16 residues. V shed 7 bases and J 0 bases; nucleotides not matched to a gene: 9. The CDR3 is CASTPDRERSYNEQFF. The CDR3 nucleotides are TGTGCCAGCACCCCAGACAGGGAGCGCTCCTACAATGAGCAGTTCTTC.

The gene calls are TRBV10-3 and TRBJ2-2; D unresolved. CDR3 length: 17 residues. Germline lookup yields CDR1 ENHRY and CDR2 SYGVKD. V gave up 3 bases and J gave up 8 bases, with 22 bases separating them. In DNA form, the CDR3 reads TGTGCCATCAGTGAACCGGGTAAAAGTATCCCCCAAGGGGAGCTGTTTTTT. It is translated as CAISEPGKSIPQGELFF.

CDR3 DNA sequence: TGTGCCAGCAGTGACGGGACAGAGAAATACACCTTC. The encoded protein is CASSDGTEKYTF. The J gene is TRBJ1-2, the V gene TRBV25-1; 7 nucleotides line up with TRBD1. Germline CDR1 reads MGHDK; CDR2 reads SYGVNS. V lost 3 bases, J lost 11 bases, and 6 bases stayed unmatched. The CDR3 length is 12 residues.

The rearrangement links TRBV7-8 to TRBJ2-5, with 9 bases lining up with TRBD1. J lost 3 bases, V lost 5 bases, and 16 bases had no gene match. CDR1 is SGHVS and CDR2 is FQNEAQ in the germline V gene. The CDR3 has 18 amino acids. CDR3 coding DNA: TGTGCCAGCAGCCCTTATGTTAGCCTGACAGGGGGGAAAGAGACCCAGTACTTC. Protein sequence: CASSPYVSLTGGKETQYF.

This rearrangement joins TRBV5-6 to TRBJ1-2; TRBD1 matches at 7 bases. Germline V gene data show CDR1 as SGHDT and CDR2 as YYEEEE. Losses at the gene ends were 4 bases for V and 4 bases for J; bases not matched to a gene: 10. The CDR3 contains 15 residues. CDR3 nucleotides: TGTGCCAGCAGCCTGGGACAGACGCCTGTCTATGGCTACACCTTC. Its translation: CASSLGQTPVYGYTF.

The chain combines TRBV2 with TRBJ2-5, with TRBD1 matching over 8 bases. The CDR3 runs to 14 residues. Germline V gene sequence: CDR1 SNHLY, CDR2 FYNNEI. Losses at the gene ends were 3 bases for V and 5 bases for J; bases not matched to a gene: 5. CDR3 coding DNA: TGTGCCAGCAGTGAGCAGGGGGCGAGGGAGACCCAGTACTTC. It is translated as CASSEQGARETQYF. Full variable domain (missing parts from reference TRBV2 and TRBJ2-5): EPEVTQTPSHQVTQMGQEVILRCVPISNHLYFYWYRQILGQKVEFLVSFYNNEISEKSEIFDDQFSVERPDGSNFTLKIRSTKLEDSAMYFCASSEQGARETQYFGPGTRLLVL.

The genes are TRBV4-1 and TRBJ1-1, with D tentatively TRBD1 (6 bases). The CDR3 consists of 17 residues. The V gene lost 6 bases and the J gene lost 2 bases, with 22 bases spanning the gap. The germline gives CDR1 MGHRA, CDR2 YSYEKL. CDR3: CASRHPHLDSVNTEAFF. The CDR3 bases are TGCGCCAGCAGACATCCCCACTTGGACAGCGTAAACACTGAAGCTTTCTTT.

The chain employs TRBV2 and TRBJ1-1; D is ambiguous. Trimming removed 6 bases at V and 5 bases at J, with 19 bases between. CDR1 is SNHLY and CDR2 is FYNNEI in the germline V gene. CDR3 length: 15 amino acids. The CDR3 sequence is CASRPRTRDGTEAFF. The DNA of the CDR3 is TGTGCCAGCAGACCTAGAACGAGGGATGGTACTGAAGCTTTCTTT.

The DNA for the CDR3 is TGCGCCAGCAGCCCCGGACAGGAAACCTACGAGCAGTACTTC. This codes for CASSPGQETYEQYF. This rearrangement joins TRBV5-1 to TRBJ2-7; 7 bases align to TRBD1. This CDR3 contains 14 residues. With V trimmed by 4 bases and J by 2 bases, 6 bases remained unmatched. Germline CDR1 and CDR2: SGHRS and YFSETQ.

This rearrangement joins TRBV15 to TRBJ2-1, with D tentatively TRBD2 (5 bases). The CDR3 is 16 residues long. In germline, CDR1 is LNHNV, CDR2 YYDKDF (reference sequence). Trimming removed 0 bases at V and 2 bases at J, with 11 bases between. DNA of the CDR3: TGTGCCACCAGCAGAGATCGGGGAGCCGCCTACAATGAGCAGTTCTTC. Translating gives CATSRDRGAAYNEQFF.

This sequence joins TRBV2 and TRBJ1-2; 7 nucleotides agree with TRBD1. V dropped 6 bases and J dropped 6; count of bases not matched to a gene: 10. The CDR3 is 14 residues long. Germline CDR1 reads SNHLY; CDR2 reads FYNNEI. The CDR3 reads CASRYRGSDDGYTF. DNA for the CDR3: TGTGCCAGCAGGTACAGGGGTTCTGACGATGGCTACACCTTC.

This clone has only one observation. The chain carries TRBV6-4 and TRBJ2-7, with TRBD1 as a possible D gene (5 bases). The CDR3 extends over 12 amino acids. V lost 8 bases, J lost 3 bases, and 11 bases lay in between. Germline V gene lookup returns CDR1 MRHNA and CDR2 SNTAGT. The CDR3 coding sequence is TGTGCCAGCGCGGACACAAACTACGAGCAGTACTTC. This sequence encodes CASADTNYEQYF.

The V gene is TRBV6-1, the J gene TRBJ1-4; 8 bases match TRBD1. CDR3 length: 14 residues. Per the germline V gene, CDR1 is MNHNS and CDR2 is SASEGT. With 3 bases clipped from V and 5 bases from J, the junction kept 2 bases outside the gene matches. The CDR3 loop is CASSEDRVNEKLFF. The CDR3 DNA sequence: TGTGCCAGCAGTGAGGACAGGGTAAATGAAAAACTGTTTTTT.

The CDR3 coding sequence is TGTGCCAGCAGCCCGTCTAGGGGCGCGGTTGACTATGGCTACACCTTC. Translated: CASSPSRGAVDYGYTF. The rearrangement joins TRBV11-2 to TRBJ1-2, with a possible D match to TRBD1 (5 bases). Trimming pared 5 bases from V and 3 bases from J, leaving 19 bases between. The CDR3 loop spans 16 amino acids. From germline, CDR1 is SGHAT and CDR2 FQNNGV.

CDR3 in amino acids: CASALTGTSSPSSYNEQFF. For the CDR3, the DNA is TGTGCTAGTGCCCTGACCGGGACTAGCTCTCCGAGCTCCTACAATGAGCAGTTCTTC. V usage is TRBV12-5 and J usage is TRBJ2-1; 9 bases are shared with TRBD2. The V and J ends lost 7 bases and 0 bases, in that order; junction bases with no gene match: 16. The germline V gene has CDR1 LGHNT and CDR2 FRNRAP. CDR3 size: 19 residues.